These 23 T cell receptor beta chains share one sample of origin, sequenced in a study of shared clonotypes between healthy human individuals. The protocol was immunoSEQ multiplex PCR, while the TCRdb copy is restricted to in-frame clones and leaves out a portion. The table records 2 million to 2.5 million clones, less than 95% of them present only once. Sample: naive CD4+ T cells from PBMCs. Subset reported: CD45RA+ positively selected. The receptors shown here come from a man between 18 and 35 years old in good health. Some clones in this sample may be carry-over from other donors' samples.

V usage is TRBV4-3 and J usage is TRBJ2-7, with 8 positions matching TRBD1. Germline lookup yields CDR1 LGHNA and CDR2 YSLEER. CDR3 length: 14 residues. V gave up 8 bases and J gave up 9 bases; unmatched junction bases: 15. The chain's CDR3 is CASSSRTGNERQYF. Written as DNA, the CDR3 is TGCGCCAGCTCCAGCCGGACAGGGAATGAACGGCAGTACTTC.

The chain joins TRBV5-4 to TRBJ2-5; 7 bases align to TRBD2. After removal of 6 bases from V and 5 bases from J, the junction contained 16 bases not matched to a gene. The CDR3 contains 16 residues. The germline V gene has CDR1 SGHNT and CDR2 YYREEE (reference sequence). The DNA for the CDR3 is TGTGCCAGCATATCTCTGGGGAGGGGAGGCGAGGAGACCCAGTACTTC. Translated, it gives CASISLGRGGEETQYF.

The V gene is TRBV29-1, the J gene TRBJ1-4; perhaps TRBD1 as D (5 bases). Per the germline V gene, CDR1 is SQVTM and CDR2 is ANQGSEA. Trimming took off 6 bases at V and 8 bases at J, with 13 bases between the two ends. This CDR3 is 12 amino acids long. The CDR3 is CSVAGPEEKLFF. The CDR3 DNA is TGCAGCGTGGCAGGGCCAGAGGAAAAACTGTTTTTT.

The J gene is TRBJ1-2, the V gene TRBV9; no clear D gene. This CDR3 spans 15 amino acids. In germline, CDR1 is SGDLS, CDR2 YYNGEE. Trimming cost V 0 bases and J 8 bases, with 17 bases left between them. The CDR3 loop is CASSVENSLVGGYTF. CDR3 bases: TGTGCCAGCAGCGTAGAAAACAGCCTAGTGGGGGGCTACACCTTC.

The V and J genes are TRBV11-3 and TRBJ1-1, with a weak D call TRBD1 (5 bases). This CDR3 region has 15 residues. CDR1 and CDR2 (germline): SGHNT, YENEEA. The V end was cut by 4 bases, the J end by 4 bases, with 16 bases between. For the CDR3, the DNA is TGTGCCAGCAGCTCCTCCGGGACCGAAGTCACTGAAGCTTTCTTT. This sequence encodes CASSSSGTEVTEAFF.

The rearrangement links TRBV7-3 to TRBJ2-5; no clear D gene. Looked up from germline, CDR1 is SGHTA and CDR2 is FQGTGA. V lost 7 bases and J lost 3, with 9 bases in between. The CDR3 runs 12 residues. CDR3 amino acids: CASIMAEETQYF. CDR3 nucleotides: TGTGCCAGCATCATGGCGGAAGAGACCCAGTACTTC.

This sequence joins TRBV7-3 and TRBJ2-1, with no clear D. V was trimmed by 5 bases and J by 2 bases, leaving 16 bases between them. Per the germline V gene, CDR1 is SGHTA and CDR2 is FQGTGA. The CDR3 length is 16 residues. CDR3 in amino acids: CASSPQETAPYNEQFF. CDR3 DNA sequence: TGTGCCAGCAGCCCGCAAGAAACTGCCCCCTACAATGAGCAGTTCTTC.

This clone came up once. The chain recombines TRBV27 with TRBJ2-1; D uncertain. This CDR3 is 13 amino acids long. The V gene lost 8 bases and the J gene lost 9 bases, with 17 bases spanning the gap. CDR1 and CDR2 (germline): MNHEY, SMNVEV (reference sequence). In DNA, the CDR3 is TGTGCCAGCGGTGAGACCCAAGTAGGTGAGCAGTTCTTC. Its translation: CASGETQVGEQFF.

The chain is built from TRBV27 and TRBJ2-3; D remains unclear. V was clipped by 0 bases and J by 3 bases, with 10 bases between them. This CDR3 spans 15 amino acids. CDR1 and CDR2 (germline): MNHEY, SMNVEV (reference sequence). The CDR3 is CASSLSVFGTDTQYF. For the CDR3, the DNA is TGTGCCAGCAGTTTATCCGTCTTTGGGACAGATACGCAGTATTTT.

The rearrangement uses TRBV28 and TRBJ2-7; D might be TRBD1 (5 bases). The V gene's germline CDR1 is MDHEN and CDR2 SYDVKM. Trimming left V 5 bases short and J 7 bases short, with 15 bases between. The CDR3 consists of 13 residues. The CDR3 reads CASSRQSPWEQYF. CDR3 coding DNA: TGTGCCAGCAGTCGACAGTCCCCTTGGGAGCAGTACTTC.

Remarks on this clone: The sample has other DNA sequences that encode this CDR3 too. The chain couples TRBV4-1 to TRBJ2-3; D gene uncertain. With 3 bases removed from V and 0 bases from J, the gap between germline ends came to 7 bases. The CDR3 totals 14 residues. Per germline, CDR1 MGHRA and CDR2 YSYEKL. Here the CDR3 reads CASSQVQSTDTQYF. For the CDR3, the DNA is TGCGCCAGCAGCCAGGTCCAAAGCACAGATACGCAGTATTTT.

V gene TRBV27 combines with J gene TRBJ2-7; D is unresolved. This CDR3 region has 13 residues. Trimming removed 2 bases from V and 7 bases from J, with 12 bases in between. Germline CDR1 reads MNHEY; CDR2 reads SMNVEV (reference sequence). The CDR3 DNA follows: TGTGCCAGCAGTTTAAATTCCGGGCTAGAGCAGTACTTC. The encoded protein is CASSLNSGLEQYF.

J is TRBJ2-7 and V is TRBV6-5; D may be TRBD2 (5 bases). V was clipped by 2 bases and J by 3 bases, with 14 bases between them. CDR3 length: 15 amino acids. Germline assignment: CDR1 MNHEY and CDR2 SVGAGI. The CDR3 region has the DNA TGTGCCAGCAGTTACCCTAACCCTGGGAGCTACGAGCAGTACTTC. Translation gives CASSYPNPGSYEQYF.

With regard to this clone: Other DNA sequences in this specimen translate into the identical CDR3. The chain combines TRBV7-3 with TRBJ2-5, with 8 bases matching TRBD2. From germline, CDR1 is SGHTA and CDR2 FQGTGA. This CDR3 comprises 16 residues. Unmatched junction bases numbered 9, after V lost 2 bases and J lost 4 bases. The chain's CDR3 is CASSLGLAGKGETQYF. The DNA for the CDR3 is TGTGCCAGCAGCTTAGGGTTAGCGGGGAAGGGAGAGACCCAGTACTTC.

The chain is built from TRBV6-5 and TRBJ1-5; weak D call: TRBD1 (6 bases). The CDR3 is 15 residues long. Trimming removed 6 bases from V and 3 bases from J, with 15 bases in between. Germline lookup yields CDR1 MNHEY and CDR2 SVGAGI. CDR3 region: CASRRGGADNQPQHF. The DNA of the CDR3 is TGTGCCAGCAGGCGGGGGGGGGCGGACAATCAGCCCCAGCATTTT.

CDR3 in amino acids: CASSQGAQPQHF. In nucleotides, the CDR3 is TGTGCCAGCTCCCAGGGAGCTCAGCCCCAGCATTTT. The gene calls are TRBV18 and TRBJ1-5; a possible D gene is TRBD1 (5 bases). The CDR3 sequence is 12 residues long. CDR1 is KGHSH and CDR2 is LQKENI in the germline V gene. V gave up 6 bases and J gave up 6 bases, with 9 bases separating them.

The gene calls are TRBV6-5 and TRBJ2-5; D not certain. The end of the DNA fits TRBJ2-7 better, so the J call may be wrong. Germline-derived CDR1 and CDR2 are MNHEY and SVGAGI. This CDR3 comprises 15 residues. CDR3 region: CASSYSGVLSYEQYF. The CDR3 coding sequence is TGTGCCAGCAGTTACTCAGGAGTCCTCTCCTACGAGCAGTACTTC.

In this sample, this clone turned up once. This specimen includes other DNA sequences encoding the same CDR3. The CDR3: CASSLGLQLPYNEQFF. CDR3 DNA sequence: TGTGCCAGCAGCTTAGGTTTACAGCTTCCCTACAATGAGCAGTTCTTC. The chain joins TRBV7-2 to TRBJ2-1; D gene uncertain. This CDR3 contains 16 residues. V shed 1 base and J shed 2 bases, with 12 bases lying between them. The germline CDR1 and CDR2 sequences are SGHTA and FQGNSA.

The chain employs TRBV7-9 and TRBJ2-1; 14 bases align to TRBD2. CDR1 is SEHNR, CDR2 FQNEAQ, per germline (reference sequence). V shed 2 bases and J 8 bases; nucleotides not matched to a gene: 14. The CDR3 runs 19 residues. CDR3 DNA: TGTGCCAGCAGCTTACTAGGACTAGCGGGAGGAGGTTGGGTCCATGAGCAGTTCTTC. It translates to CASSLLGLAGGGWVHEQFF. Based on the CDR3 plus reference TRBV7-9 and TRBJ2-1, the full variable domain is DTGVSQNPRHKITKRGQNVTFRCDPISEHNRLYWYRQTLGQGPEFLTYFQNEAQLEKSRLLSDRFSAERPKGSFSTLEIQRTEQGDSAMYLCASSLLGLAGGGWVHEQFFGPGTRLTVL.

There are a few counts of this clone. This chain uses TRBV9 with TRBJ1-2; a weak D match, TRBD1 (6 bases). The germline V gene has CDR1 SGDLS and CDR2 YYNGEE. The CDR3 consists of 15 residues. Trimming pared 4 bases from V and 0 bases from J, leaving 13 bases between. The CDR3 region has the DNA TGTGCCAGCAGCCCCCGGGGGCGGACTAACTATGGCTACACCTTC. This gives the protein CASSPRGRTNYGYTF. Using reference TRBV9 and TRBJ1-2 for the parts outside the CDR3, the full variable domain is DSGVTQTPKHLITATGQRVTLRCSPRSGDLSVYWYQQSLDQGLQFLIQYYNGEERAKGNILERFSAQQFPDLHSELNLSSLELGDSALYFCASSPRGRTNYGYTFGSGTRLTVV.

This sequence joins TRBV4-1 and TRBJ2-7; D possibly corresponds to TRBD1 (7 bases). Trimming shortened V by 1 base and J by 3 bases, and 16 bases separated the two germline ends. Germline V lookup: CDR1 MGHRA, CDR2 YSYEKL. CDR3 length: 16 residues. The CDR3 bases are TGCGCCAGCAGCCAAGTCCAGGGGGGACAACACTACGAGCAGTACTTC. Protein sequence: CASSQVQGGQHYEQYF.

This clone was seen only once. Other DNA sequences from this sample encode an identical CDR3 as well. V is TRBV14 and J is TRBJ1-2; D is unresolved. The CDR3 is 13 residues long. Germline lookup yields CDR1 SGHDN and CDR2 FVKESK. The V end lost 1 base, the J end lost 4 bases, and 7 bases lay between the germline ends. The CDR3 sequence is CASSQGQSYGYTF. CDR3 DNA sequence: TGTGCCAGCAGCCAAGGGCAGAGCTATGGCTACACCTTC.

The chain employs TRBV27 and TRBJ2-7; no clear D gene. Trimming took off 3 bases at V and 5 bases at J, with 5 bases between the two ends. In germline, CDR1 is MNHEY, CDR2 SMNVEV (reference sequence). The CDR3 covers 11 residues. CDR3 protein: CASSFNHEQYF. In DNA form, the CDR3 reads TGTGCCAGCAGTTTCAACCACGAGCAGTACTTC.